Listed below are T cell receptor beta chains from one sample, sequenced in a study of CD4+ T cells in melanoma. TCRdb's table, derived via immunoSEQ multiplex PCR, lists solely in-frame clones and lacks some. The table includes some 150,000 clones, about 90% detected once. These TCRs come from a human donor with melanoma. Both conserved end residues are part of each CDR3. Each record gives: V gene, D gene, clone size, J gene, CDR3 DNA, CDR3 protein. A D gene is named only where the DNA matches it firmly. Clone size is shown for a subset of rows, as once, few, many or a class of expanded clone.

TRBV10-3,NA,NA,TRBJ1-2,TGTGCCATCAATCCCGACATGGGCGGCTACACCTTC,CAINPDMGGYTF
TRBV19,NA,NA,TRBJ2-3,TGTGCCAGTAGTATAGCCCTGCGCAGCACAGATACGCAGTATTTT,CASSIALRSTDTQYF
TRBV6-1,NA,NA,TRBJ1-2,TGTGCCAGCAGTGAGATACTGAACTATGGCTACACCTTC,CASSEILNYGYTF
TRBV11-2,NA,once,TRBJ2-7,TGTGCCAGCAGCCCGGACAGCTCCTACGAGCAGTACTTC,CASSPDSSYEQYF
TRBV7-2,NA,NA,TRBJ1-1,TGTGCCAGCAGCTTAGTTGGGTTTGAAGCTTTCTTT,CASSLVGFEAFF
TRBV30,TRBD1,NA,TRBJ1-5,TGTGCCTGGAGGGGGACAGGGGACAATCAGCCCCAGCATTTT,CAWRGTGDNQPQHF
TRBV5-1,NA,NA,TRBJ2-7,TGCGCCAGCAGCTTGAACAGGGCTCGCGAGCAGTACTTC,CASSLNRAREQYF
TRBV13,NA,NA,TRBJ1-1,TGTGCCAGCAGCTTAGAAGGGAGCTATGAAGCTTTCTTT,CASSLEGSYEAFF
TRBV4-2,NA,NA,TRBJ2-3,TGTGCCAGCAGCCCGGGTTTTGGAGAGAACACAGATACGCAGTATTTT,CASSPGFGENTDTQYF
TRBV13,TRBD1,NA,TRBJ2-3,TGTGCCAGCACAGGGGGAGATACGCAGTATTTT,CASTGGDTQYF
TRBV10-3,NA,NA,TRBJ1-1,TGTGCCACGGGCAGGGTACCGGGGACTGAAGCTTTCTTT,CATGRVPGTEAFF
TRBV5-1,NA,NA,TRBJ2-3,TGCGCCAGCAGCCTCGAGTCAGATACGCAGTATTTT,CASSLESDTQYF
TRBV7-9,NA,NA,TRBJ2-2,TGTGCCAGCAGCTTTCCCCTCACCGGGGAGCTGTTTTTT,CASSFPLTGELFF
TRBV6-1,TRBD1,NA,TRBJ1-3,TGTGCCAGCAGTGTTGGGGACAGGGTCAACACCATATATTTT,CASSVGDRVNTIYF
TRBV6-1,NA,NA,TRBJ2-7,TGTGCCAGCAGTGAAGGTATCGTGGCAAACTACGAGCAGTACTTC,CASSEGIVANYEQYF
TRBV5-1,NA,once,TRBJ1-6,TGCGCCAGCAGCTATACCGGGACCGGAGAAGGTTCACCCCTCCACTTT,CASSYTGTGEGSPLHF
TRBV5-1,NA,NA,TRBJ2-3,TGCGCCAGCAGCTGGGGCCAGTGGGGGAACACAGATACGCAGTATTTT,CASSWGQWGNTDTQYF
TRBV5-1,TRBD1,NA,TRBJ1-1,TGCGCCAGCAGCGTGGGGGACAGGGGCCTTCCTGAAGCTTTCTTT,CASSVGDRGLPEAFF
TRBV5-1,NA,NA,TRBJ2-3,TGCGCCAGCAGCTTAGGGAGACAGAGTAGCACAGATACGCAGTATTTT,CASSLGRQSSTDTQYF
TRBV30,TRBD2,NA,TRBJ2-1,TGTGCCTGGAGTGTAGGGGCCGGGGGGGTTGATGAGCAGTTCTTC,CAWSVGAGGVDEQFF
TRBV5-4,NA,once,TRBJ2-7,TGTGCCAGCAGCGGCCCGACAGGAACCTACGAGCAGTACTTC,CASSGPTGTYEQYF
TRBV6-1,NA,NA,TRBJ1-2,TGTGCCAGCAGTCTGGGGATGGCCGCCTATGGCTACACCTTC,CASSLGMAAYGYTF
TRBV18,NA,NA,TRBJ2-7,TGTGCCAGCTCATCTAGCGCAGGTCGGGGTATCGAGCAGTACTTC,CASSSSAGRGIEQYF
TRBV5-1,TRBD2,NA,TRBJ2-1,TGCGCCAGCAGCAGGGAGGGAAACGAGCAGTTCTTC,CASSREGNEQFF
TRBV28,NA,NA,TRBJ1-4,TGTGCCAGCAGCCCCTCGGTAAAACTGTTTTTT,CASSPSVKLFF
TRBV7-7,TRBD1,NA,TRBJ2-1,TGTGCTAGCAGCTTAGGGGGACAGTACAATGAGCAGTTCTTC,CASSLGGQYNEQFF
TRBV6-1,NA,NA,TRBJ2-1,TGTGCCAGCAGTGAAGCGCTTCGCGGGGCGGGATACAATGAGCAGTTCTTC,CASSEALRGAGYNEQFF
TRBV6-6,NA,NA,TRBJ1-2,TGTGCCAGCAGTTACCTTAATGGCTACACCTTC,CASSYLNGYTF
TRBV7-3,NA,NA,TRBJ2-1,TGTGCCAGCAGCTCGAAGGGACACAATGAGCAGTTCTTC,CASSSKGHNEQFF
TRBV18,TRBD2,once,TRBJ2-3,TGTGCCAGCTCACCCCAACTAGCGGGGGGAGGTGGCACAGATACGCAGTATTTT,CASSPQLAGGGGTDTQYF
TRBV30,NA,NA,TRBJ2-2,TGTGCCTGGAGCCCCCCGGACGTCAACACCGGGGAGCTGTTTTTT,CAWSPPDVNTGELFF
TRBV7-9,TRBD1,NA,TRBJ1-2,TGTGCCAGCAGCTCACAGGAACAGGACAGGAGCTACACCTTC,CASSSQEQDRSYTF
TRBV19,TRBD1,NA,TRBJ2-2,TGTGCCAGCACGGGACAGGGGGGAACCGGGGAGCTGTTTTTT,CASTGQGGTGELFF
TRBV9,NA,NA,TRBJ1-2,TGTGCCAGCAGCCTTCGGGGTGGCTACACCTTC,CASSLRGGYTF
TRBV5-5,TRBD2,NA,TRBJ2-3,TGTGCCAGCAGCCGGCGGGGGGTGCGGGGGGCGAACACAGATACGCAGTATTTT,CASSRRGVRGANTDTQYF
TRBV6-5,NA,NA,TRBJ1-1,TGTGCCAGCAGGCCACCCCATGACACTGAAGCTTTCTTT,CASRPPHDTEAFF
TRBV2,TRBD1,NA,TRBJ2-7,TGTGCCAGCAAAAAGACAGGGCCAGGGGAGCAGTACTTC,CASKKTGPGEQYF
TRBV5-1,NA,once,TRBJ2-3,TGCGCCAGCAGCTTGACCGCGAGCACAGATACGCAGTATTTT,CASSLTASTDTQYF
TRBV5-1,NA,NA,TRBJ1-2,TGCGCCAGCAGCTCGGTCGGTTGGGGGTCTAATGGCTACACCTTC,CASSSVGWGSNGYTF
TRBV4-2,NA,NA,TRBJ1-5,TGTGCCAGCAGCCTCGGTAGCAATCAGCCCCAGCATTTT,CASSLGSNQPQHF
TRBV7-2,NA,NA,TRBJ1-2,TGTGCCAGCAGCTTACTCAGGGTCTATGGCTACACCTTC,CASSLLRVYGYTF
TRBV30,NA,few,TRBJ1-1,TGTGCCTGGAGTTACACTGAAGCTTTCTTT,CAWSYTEAFF